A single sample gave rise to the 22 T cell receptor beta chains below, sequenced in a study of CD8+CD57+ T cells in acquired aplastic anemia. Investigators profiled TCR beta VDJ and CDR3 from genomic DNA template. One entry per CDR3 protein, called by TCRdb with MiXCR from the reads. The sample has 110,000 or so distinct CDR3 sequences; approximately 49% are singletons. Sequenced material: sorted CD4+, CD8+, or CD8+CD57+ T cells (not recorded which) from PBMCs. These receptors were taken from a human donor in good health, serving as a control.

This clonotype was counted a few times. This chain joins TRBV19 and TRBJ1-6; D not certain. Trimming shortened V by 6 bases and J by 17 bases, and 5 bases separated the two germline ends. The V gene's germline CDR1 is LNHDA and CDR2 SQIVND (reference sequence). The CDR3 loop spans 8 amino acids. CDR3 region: CASSPFHF. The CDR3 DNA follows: TGTGCCAGTAGCCCCTTCCACTTT.

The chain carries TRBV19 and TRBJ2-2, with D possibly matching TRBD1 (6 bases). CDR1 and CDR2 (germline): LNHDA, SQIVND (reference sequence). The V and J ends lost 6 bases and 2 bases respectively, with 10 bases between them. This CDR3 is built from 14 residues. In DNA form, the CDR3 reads TGTGCCAGTAGGTCAGGGGTAAACACCGGGGAGCTGTTTTTT. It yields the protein CASRSGVNTGELFF.

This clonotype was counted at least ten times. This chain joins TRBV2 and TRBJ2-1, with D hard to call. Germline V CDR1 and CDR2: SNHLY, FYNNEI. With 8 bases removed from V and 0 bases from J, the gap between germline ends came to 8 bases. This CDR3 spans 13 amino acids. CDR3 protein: CASWVSSYNEQFF. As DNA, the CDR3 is TGTGCCAGCTGGGTCAGCTCCTACAATGAGCAGTTCTTC.

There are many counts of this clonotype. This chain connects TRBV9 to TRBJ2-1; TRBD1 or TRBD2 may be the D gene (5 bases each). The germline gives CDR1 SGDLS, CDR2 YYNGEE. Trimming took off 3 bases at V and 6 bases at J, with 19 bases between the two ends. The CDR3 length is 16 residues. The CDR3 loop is CASSAWGSRVLNEQFF. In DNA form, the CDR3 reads TGTGCCAGCAGCGCCTGGGGGTCCAGAGTTCTCAATGAGCAGTTCTTC.

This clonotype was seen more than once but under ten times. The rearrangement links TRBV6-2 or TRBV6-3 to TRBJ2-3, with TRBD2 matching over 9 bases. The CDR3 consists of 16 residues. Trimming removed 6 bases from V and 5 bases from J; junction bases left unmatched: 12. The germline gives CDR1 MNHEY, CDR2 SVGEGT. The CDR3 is CASSPERGAKKDTQYF. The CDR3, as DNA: TGTGCCAGCAGCCCAGAGCGGGGGGCGAAAAAAGATACGCAGTATTTT.

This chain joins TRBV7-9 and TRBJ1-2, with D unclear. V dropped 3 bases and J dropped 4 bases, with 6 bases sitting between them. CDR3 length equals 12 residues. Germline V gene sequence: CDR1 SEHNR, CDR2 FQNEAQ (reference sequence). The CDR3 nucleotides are TGTGCCAGCAGCTTTGAGACCTATGGCTACACCTTC. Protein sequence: CASSFETYGYTF.

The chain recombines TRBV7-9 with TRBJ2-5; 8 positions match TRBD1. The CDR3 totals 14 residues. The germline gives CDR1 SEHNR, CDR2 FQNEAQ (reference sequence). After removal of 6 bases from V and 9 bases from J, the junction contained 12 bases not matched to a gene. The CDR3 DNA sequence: TGTGCCAGCAGTCCCACAGGGGGTGGGGAGGCCCAGTACTTC. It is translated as CASSPTGGGEAQYF.

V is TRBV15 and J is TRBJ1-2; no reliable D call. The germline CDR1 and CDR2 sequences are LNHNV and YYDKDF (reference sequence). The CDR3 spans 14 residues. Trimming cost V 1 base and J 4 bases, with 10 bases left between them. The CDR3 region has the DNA TGTGCCACCAGCAGAGGTTTAGGACCCTATGGCTACACCTTC. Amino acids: CATSRGLGPYGYTF.

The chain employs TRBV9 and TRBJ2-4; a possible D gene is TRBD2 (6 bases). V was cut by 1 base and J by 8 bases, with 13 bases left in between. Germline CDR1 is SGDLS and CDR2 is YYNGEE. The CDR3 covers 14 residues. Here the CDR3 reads CASSVTSLIDIQYF. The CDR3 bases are TGTGCCAGCAGCGTAACTAGCTTGATTGACATTCAGTACTTC.

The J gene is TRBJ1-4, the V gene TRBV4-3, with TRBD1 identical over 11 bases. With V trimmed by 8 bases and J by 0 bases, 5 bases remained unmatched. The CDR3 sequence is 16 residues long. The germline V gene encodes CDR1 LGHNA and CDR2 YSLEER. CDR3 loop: CASSPGQGATNEKLFF. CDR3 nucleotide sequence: TGCGCCAGCTCGCCGGGACAGGGGGCAACTAATGAAAAACTGTTTTTT.

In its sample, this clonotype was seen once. The chain's CDR3 is CSARGASRADTQYF. For the CDR3, the DNA is TGCAGTGCTAGAGGAGCTTCCAGGGCAGATACGCAGTATTTT. The gene calls are TRBV20-1 and TRBJ2-3; the D gene is possibly TRBD1 (5 bases). V was pared by 1 base and J by 4 bases, with 12 bases between. The CDR3 consists of 14 residues. Germline CDR1 and CDR2: DFQATT and SNEGSKA (reference sequence).

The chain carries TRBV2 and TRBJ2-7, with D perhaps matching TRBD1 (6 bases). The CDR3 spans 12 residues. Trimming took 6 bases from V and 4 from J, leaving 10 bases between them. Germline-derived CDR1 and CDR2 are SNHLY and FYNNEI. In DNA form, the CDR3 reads TGTGCCAGCAGGGAGGACAGTTACGAGCAGTACTTC. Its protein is CASREDSYEQYF.

The CDR3 protein is CSAPSGGTNTEAFF. CDR3 coding DNA: TGCAGTGCCCCGTCGGGGGGGACAAACACTGAAGCTTTCTTT. The V gene is TRBV20-1, the J gene TRBJ1-1; tentatively, D is TRBD1 (6 bases). The CDR3 has 14 residues. With 6 bases removed from V and 2 bases from J, the gap between germline ends came to 16 bases. Germline V gene data show CDR1 as DFQATT and CDR2 as SNEGSKA (reference sequence).

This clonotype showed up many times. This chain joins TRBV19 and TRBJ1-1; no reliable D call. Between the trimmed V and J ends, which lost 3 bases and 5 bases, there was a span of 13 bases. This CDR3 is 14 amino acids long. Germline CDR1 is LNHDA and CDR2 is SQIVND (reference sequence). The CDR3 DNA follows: TGTGCCAGTAGTATGGGATCCTCGCGGACTGAAGCTTTCTTT. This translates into CASSMGSSRTEAFF.

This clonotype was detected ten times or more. In DNA, the CDR3 is TGTGCCAGTAGTATATACGGCGGGGGGGAAAATACGCAGTATTTT. Its translation is CASSIYGGGENTQYF. The V call is TRBV19, the J call TRBJ2-3; 9 positions match TRBD2. V dropped 2 bases and J dropped 7; count of bases not matched to a gene: 7. The CDR3 sequence is 15 residues long. Germline V lookup: CDR1 LNHDA, CDR2 SQIVND (reference sequence). The full variable domain, with the rest looked up from reference TRBV19 and TRBJ2-3, is DGGITQSPKYLFRKEGQNVTLSCEQNLNHDAMYWYRQDPGQGLRLIYYSQIVNDFQKGDIAEGYSVSREKKESFPLTVTSAQKNPTAFYLCASSIYGGGENTQYFGPGTRLTVL.

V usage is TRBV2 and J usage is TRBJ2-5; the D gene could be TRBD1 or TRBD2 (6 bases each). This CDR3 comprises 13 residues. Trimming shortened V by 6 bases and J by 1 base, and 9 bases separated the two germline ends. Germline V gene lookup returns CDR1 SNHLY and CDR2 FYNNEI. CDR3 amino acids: CASRQGLQETQYF. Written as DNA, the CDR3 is TGTGCCAGCAGACAGGGACTCCAAGAGACCCAGTACTTC.

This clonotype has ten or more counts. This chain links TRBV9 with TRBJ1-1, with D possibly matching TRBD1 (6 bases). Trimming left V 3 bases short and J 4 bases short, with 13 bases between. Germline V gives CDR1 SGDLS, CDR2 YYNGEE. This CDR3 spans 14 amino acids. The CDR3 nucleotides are TGTGCCAGCAGCGACACAGGGCGGATCACTGAAGCTTTCTTT. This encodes CASSDTGRITEAFF.

CDR3 residues: CASSRELEQETQYF. CDR3 DNA sequence: TGTGCCAGCAGCAGGGAGTTGGAACAAGAGACCCAGTACTTC. The V gene is TRBV7-9, the J gene TRBJ2-5, with D possibly TRBD2 on 5 matching bases. V shed 5 bases and J shed 2 bases, with 12 bases lying between them. The CDR3 consists of 14 residues. The germline V gene has CDR1 SEHNR and CDR2 FQNEAQ (reference sequence).

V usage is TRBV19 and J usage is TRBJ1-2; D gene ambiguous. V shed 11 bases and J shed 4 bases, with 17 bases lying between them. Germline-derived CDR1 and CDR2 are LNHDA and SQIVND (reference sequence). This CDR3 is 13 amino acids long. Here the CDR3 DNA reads TGTGCCTCGTCGGCACCAACGGCCTATGGCTACACCTTC. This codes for CASSAPTAYGYTF.

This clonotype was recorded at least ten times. For the CDR3, the DNA is TGTGCCAGCAGCGTATCCTTTATTCCGGGATTAAGCTCCTACAATGAGCAGTTCTTC. It yields the protein CASSVSFIPGLSSYNEQFF. V is TRBV9 and J is TRBJ2-1; maybe TRBD2 (5 bases). The CDR3 is 19 residues long. Trimming took off 1 base at V and 0 bases at J, with 20 bases between the two ends. Germline-derived CDR1 and CDR2 are SGDLS and YYNGEE.

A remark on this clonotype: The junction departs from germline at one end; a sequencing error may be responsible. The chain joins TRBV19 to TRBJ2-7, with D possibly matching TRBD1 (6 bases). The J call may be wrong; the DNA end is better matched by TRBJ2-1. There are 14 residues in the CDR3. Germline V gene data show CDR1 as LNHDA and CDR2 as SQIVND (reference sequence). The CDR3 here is CVSSPRDNSYEQFF. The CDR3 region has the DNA TGTGTCAGTAGTCCCCGGGACAACTCCTACGAGCAGTTCTTC.

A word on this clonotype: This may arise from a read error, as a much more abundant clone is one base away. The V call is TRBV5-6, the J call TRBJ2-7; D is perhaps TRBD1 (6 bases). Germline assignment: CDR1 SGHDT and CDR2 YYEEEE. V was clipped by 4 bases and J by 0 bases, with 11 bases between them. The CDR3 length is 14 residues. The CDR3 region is CASSRTESSYEQYF. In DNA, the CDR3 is TGTGCCAGCAGCCGGACAGAAAGCTCCTACGAGCAGTACTTC.